Listed below are T cell receptor beta chains from one sample, sequenced in a study of T cells in narcolepsy. Data came from immunoSEQ multiplex PCR; TCRdb stores just in-frame clones and leaves some out. The sample carries some 34,000 clones, 75% to 90% recorded once. The sample taken for sequencing was CD45RA- memory CD4+ T cells from PBMCs. All receptors derive from a human donor with narcolepsy. Each CDR3 is given with its conserved first and last residue. D genes are given only for firm matches. The size of a clone is reported for some rows only, either as once, few or many, or as a class for expanded clones.

V gene,D gene,J gene,CDR3 length,clone size,CDR3 protein,CDR3 DNA
TRBV30,NA,TRBJ2-2,15,NA,CACPTGAFQAGELFF,TGTGCCTGTCCCACGGGGGCCTTCCAGGCCGGGGAGCTGTTTTTT
TRBV9,NA,TRBJ2-1,16,once,CASSVEVRGSYNEQFF,TGTGCCAGCAGCGTAGAGGTCCGGGGCTCCTACAATGAGCAGTTCTTC
TRBV23-1,NA,TRBJ2-4,14,NA,CASSQSHPKNIQYF,TGCGCCAGCAGTCAATCGCACCCCAAAAACATTCAGTACTTC
TRBV5-6,NA,TRBJ2-1,12,NA,CASSYNMGEQFF,TGTGCCAGCAGCTACAACATGGGTGAGCAGTTCTTC
TRBV29-1,NA,TRBJ2-5,15,NA,CSARRTNSRGETQYF,TGCAGCGCCCGGAGGACGAACAGCCGCGGGGAGACCCAGTACTTC
TRBV5-1,TRBD1,TRBJ2-1,15,NA,CASSLGGTGYNEQFF,TGCGCCAGCAGCTTGGGGGGGACAGGGTACAATGAGCAGTTCTTC
TRBV18,NA,TRBJ2-1,17,NA,CASSPRAGASSYNEQFF,TGTGCCAGCTCACCACGGGCGGGGGCGAGCTCCTACAATGAGCAGTTCTTC
TRBV30,NA,TRBJ2-7,11,few,CAWSHQGPQYF,TGTGCCTGGTCCCATCAGGGGCCTCAGTACTTC
TRBV5-1,NA,TRBJ2-7,18,NA,CASSLLYSPQGNSYEQYF,TGCGCCAGCAGCTTGCTTTATAGCCCCCAGGGGAATTCCTACGAGCAGTACTTC
TRBV5-1,NA,TRBJ2-2,15,NA,CASSLARLNTGELFF,TGCGCCAGCAGCTTGGCAAGGCTGAACACCGGGGAGCTGTTTTTT
TRBV7-2,NA,TRBJ1-1,15,once,CASSPLSRVNTEAFF,TGTGCCAGCAGCCCACTAAGCCGGGTGAACACTGAAGCTTTCTTT
TRBV5-5,NA,TRBJ1-5,15,few,CASSDIGTVNQPQHF,TGTGCCAGCAGCGATATCGGGACGGTCAATCAGCCCCAGCATTTT
TRBV14,NA,TRBJ2-4,13,once,CASSQDRGGFQYF,TGTGCCAGCAGCCAAGACAGGGGTGGTTTTCAGTACTTC
TRBV28,NA,TRBJ2-6,14,few,CASSLRSGANVLTF,TGTGCCAGCAGTCTCCGCTCTGGGGCCAACGTCCTGACTTTC
TRBV20-1,NA,TRBJ2-1,10,NA,CSAQFNEQFF,TGCAGTGCACAATTCAATGAGCAGTTCTTC
TRBV2,NA,TRBJ1-6,14,NA,CASSTEGRTSPLHF,TGTGCCAGCTCGACGGAGGGCAGAACTTCACCCCTCCACTTT
TRBV29-1,NA,TRBJ2-1,15,NA,CSGETYSLSYNEQFF,TGCAGCGGGGAAACTTATTCCCTCTCCTACAATGAGCAGTTCTTC
TRBV30,TRBD1,TRBJ2-7,14,NA,CAWTGDRQASEQYF,TGTGCCTGGACGGGGGACAGGCAGGCGAGCGAGCAGTACTTC
TRBV2,NA,TRBJ1-1,13,NA,CASMAQENTEAFF,TGTGCCAGCATGGCTCAGGAGAACACTGAAGCTTTCTTT
TRBV21-1,NA,TRBJ2-5,11,NA,CASSKDGTQYF,TGTGCCAGCAGCAAAGACGGGACCCAGTACTTC
TRBV6-1,NA,TRBJ1-1,14,NA,CASRDRLVGTEAFF,TGTGCCAGCAGGGACAGATTGGTAGGGACTGAAGCTTTCTTT
TRBV13,NA,TRBJ2-7,13,NA,CASSLGRVSEQYF,TGTGCCAGCAGCTTAGGGAGGGTATCCGAGCAGTACTTC
TRBV2,TRBD2,TRBJ2-3,15,NA,CASSDGGAGTDTQYF,TGTGCCAGCAGTGACGGGGGGGCCGGCACAGATACGCAGTATTTT
TRBV18,TRBD2,TRBJ2-3,16,NA,CASSPPGRGRTDTQYF,TGTGCCAGCTCACCACCGGGGAGGGGTCGCACAGATACGCAGTATTTT
TRBV15,TRBD1,TRBJ1-6,17,NA,CATSREIGTGWDSPLHF,TGTGCCACCAGCAGAGAAATTGGGACAGGGTGGGATTCACCCCTCCACTTT
TRBV7-2,NA,TRBJ1-6,15,NA,CASSRGRVDNSPLHF,TGTGCCAGCAGCCGCGGCAGGGTAGATAATTCACCCCTCCACTTT
TRBV19,TRBD1,TRBJ1-2,14,once,CASKETGGAHGYTF,TGTGCCAGTAAGGAGACAGGGGGCGCTCATGGCTACACCTTC
TRBV5-6,NA,TRBJ2-6,15,few,CASSFWFSGANVLTF,TGTGCCAGCAGCTTTTGGTTCTCTGGGGCCAACGTCCTGACTTTC
TRBV28,NA,TRBJ1-5,13,NA,CASTRAGSQPQHF,TGTGCCAGCACCCGGGCAGGGAGTCAGCCCCAGCATTTT
TRBV7-8,NA,TRBJ1-3,13,NA,CASSLSLGNTIYF,TGTGCCAGCAGCTTGTCTCTTGGAAACACCATATATTTT
TRBV30,TRBD1,TRBJ2-5,14,NA,CAWSKGATLETQYF,TGTGCCTGGAGCAAGGGGGCTACTTTAGAGACCCAGTACTTC
TRBV5-8,NA,TRBJ1-5,15,NA,CASSLGDSSNQPQHF,TGTGCCAGCAGCTTGGGAGACAGCTCCAATCAGCCCCAGCATTTT
TRBV7-9,NA,TRBJ2-7,13,once,CASSLIDHYEQYF,TGTGCCAGCAGCTTAATCGACCACTACGAGCAGTACTTC
TRBV10-3,NA,TRBJ2-3,15,NA,CASTKQDPSTDTQYF,TGTGCCTCTACAAAACAGGATCCTAGCACAGATACGCAGTATTTT
TRBV2,TRBD1,TRBJ1-2,17,once,CASSVQNPGTARGGYTF,TGTGCCAGCAGTGTACAAAACCCGGGGACAGCTAGAGGTGGCTACACCTTC
TRBV28,TRBD2,TRBJ2-7,17,NA,CASSLGFSGEGREEQYF,TGTGCCAGCAGTTTGGGATTTAGCGGGGAGGGCCGGGAGGAGCAGTACTTC
TRBV29-1,NA,TRBJ1-2,12,NA,CSAQGHFYGYTF,TGCAGCGCGCAGGGACATTTCTATGGCTACACCTTC
TRBV28,NA,TRBJ2-1,14,few,CASSYTGPNNEQFF,TGTGCCAGCAGTTATACAGGTCCCAACAATGAGCAGTTCTTC
TRBV11-2,NA,TRBJ1-1,13,NA,CASSTLGSTEAFF,TGTGCCAGCAGCACCCTGGGATCCACTGAAGCTTTCTTT
TRBV19,NA,TRBJ1-2,14,NA,CASKSGGPNKGYTF,TGTGCCAGTAAATCGGGCGGACCGAATAAGGGCTACACCTTC
TRBV10-3,TRBD2,TRBJ2-3,15,NA,CAISATSGNTDTQYF,TGTGCCATCAGCGCTACTAGCGGAAACACAGATACGCAGTATTTT
TRBV6-1,NA,TRBJ2-7,14,NA,CASSEAVAAYEQYF,TGTGCCAGCAGTGAAGCTGTAGCGGCCTACGAGCAGTACTTC